Listed below are T cell receptor beta chains from one sample, sequenced in a study of T cells after yellow fever vaccination. TCRdb reprocessed the 5' RACE reads with MiXCR, giving one entry per CDR3 protein. Of nearly 550,000 distinct CDR3 sequences listed, less than 20% are singletons. The sequenced sample was PBMCs, obtained 15 days after the yellow fever booster vaccination. These receptors were taken from a man in his thirties or forties who received the YFV17D yellow fever vaccine. Both conserved end residues are part of each CDR3. The order of the fields is D gene, clone size, V gene, J gene, CDR3 protein, CDR3 DNA. D genes are given only for firm matches. Clone sizes are given selectively: once, few, many, or a class where the clone is expanded.

TRBD2	few	TRBV20-1	TRBJ2-3	CSASKTSGNTDTQYF	TGCAGTGCTAGTAAGACTAGCGGGAACACAGATACGCAGTATTTT
-	few	TRBV27	TRBJ2-7	CASSFAVGSYEQYF	TGTGCCAGCAGTTTCGCAGTAGGCTCCTACGAGCAGTACTTC
TRBD2	-	TRBV20-1	TRBJ2-7	CSARPRGGIPYEQYF	TGCAGTGCTAGACCCCGGGGGGGGATTCCCTACGAGCAGTACTTC
TRBD1	-	TRBV7-2	TRBJ2-7	CASSSPGQRSSYEQYF	TGTGCCAGCAGCTCTCCGGGACAGCGGAGCTCCTACGAGCAGTACTTC
TRBD1	-	TRBV7-3	TRBJ2-1	CASSAPGQGRSNEQFF	TGTGCCAGCAGCGCCCCGGGACAGGGAAGAAGCAATGAGCAGTTCTTC
TRBD2	few	TRBV11-2	TRBJ2-3	CASSFNGRALDLTDTQYF	TGTGCCAGCAGCTTCAACGGGAGGGCCTTAGACCTCACAGATACGCAGTATTTT
-	-	TRBV6-2/TRBV6-3	TRBJ2-1	CASSYTPSRYGEQFF	TGTGCCAGCAGTTACACACCCTCGCGGTACGGTGAGCAGTTCTTC
-	few	TRBV4-2	TRBJ2-1	CASSHSPGTPYNEQFF	TGTGCCAGCAGCCACTCACCCGGGACTCCCTACAATGAGCAGTTCTTC
-	-	TRBV5-4	TRBJ2-5	CASSLEDETQYF	TGTGCCAGCAGCTTGGAGGATGAGACCCAGTACTTC
-	few	TRBV28	TRBJ2-5	CASRTGRETQYF	TGTGCCAGCAGAACAGGGCGAGAGACCCAGTACTTC
TRBD2	-	TRBV5-1	TRBJ2-1	CASSLGRYWGGSYNEQFF	TGCGCCAGCAGCTTGGGCCGTTACTGGGGGGGCTCCTACAATGAGCAGTTCTTC
-	few	TRBV7-9	TRBJ2-2	CASSKEAGELFF	TGTGCCAGCTCGAAGGAAGCCGGGGAGCTGTTTTTT
TRBD1	few	TRBV11-1	TRBJ2-6	CADRNLPGQGISGANVLTF	TGTGCCGATAGGAATCTTCCGGGACAGGGGATTTCTGGGGCCAACGTCCTGACTTTC
-	few	TRBV2	TRBJ1-1	CASSDIGEAFF	TGTGCCAGCAGTGATATAGGTGAAGCTTTCTTT
-	few	TRBV5-6	TRBJ1-6	CASSLIQGGNSPLHF	TGTGCCAGCAGCTTGATACAGGGTGGTAATTCACCCCTCCACTTT
-	few	TRBV20-1	TRBJ1-1	CSAAPGATTEAFF	TGCAGTGCGGCCCCCGGGGCCACGACTGAAGCTTTCTTT
-	few	TRBV12-3/TRBV12-4	TRBJ2-5	CASRSLDEETQYF	TGTGCCAGCAGGTCGCTAGACGAAGAGACCCAGTACTTC
-	few	TRBV15	TRBJ2-2	CATSRDLPTGELFF	TGTGCCACCAGCAGAGATCTACCGACCGGGGAGCTGTTTTTT
-	few	TRBV5-1	TRBJ2-7	CASGKGPPYEQYF	TGCGCCAGCGGAAAGGGACCACCCTACGAGCAGTACTTC
-	few	TRBV28	TRBJ1-2	CASRGGGAVKGYTF	TGTGCCAGCAGGGGAGGGGGGGCGGTTAAGGGCTACACCTTC
-	few	TRBV6-2/TRBV6-3	TRBJ2-3	CASRRSDTQYF	TGTGCCAGCAGGAGATCAGATACGCAGTATTTT
-	-	TRBV29-1	TRBJ2-1	CSLRRSYNEQFF	TGCAGCCTCCGCCGCTCCTACAATGAGCAGTTCTTC
-	few	TRBV28	TRBJ2-3	CASSLYLITDTQYF	TGTGCCAGCAGTCTGTATTTAATCACAGATACGCAGTATTTT
-	-	TRBV12-3/TRBV12-4	TRBJ2-3	CASSHRWRGSDTQYF	TGTGCCAGCAGTCACCGCTGGAGAGGGTCAGATACGCAGTATTTT
-	few	TRBV27	TRBJ2-3	CASSLAKQGADTQYF	TGTGCCAGCAGTTTAGCAAAACAGGGAGCAGATACGCAGTATTTT
-	-	TRBV7-2	TRBJ2-3	CASGFRGTDTQYF	TGTGCCAGCGGCTTTCGGGGGACAGATACGCAGTATTTT
TRBD1	few	TRBV12-3/TRBV12-4	TRBJ2-7	CASSFSLKPSGQGMMEQYF	TGTGCCAGCAGTTTCTCCCTAAAACCCTCGGGACAGGGGATGATGGAGCAGTACTTC
-	-	TRBV7-9	TRBJ1-4	CASSFSYGSTNEKLFF	TGTGCCAGCAGCTTCAGTTATGGCTCAACTAATGAAAAACTGTTTTTT